This T cell receptor (beta chain) was captured by sequencing in a study of identifying expanded T cells in peripheral blood. Clones were read by immunoSEQ multiplex PCR, and TCRdb kept only the in-frame ones, dropping some. The data hold just under 65,000 clones, with roughly 86% observed a single time. Per the germline V gene, CDR1 is SNHLY and CDR2 is FYNNEI. V was shortened by 2 bases and J by 3 bases, with 9 bases between the two germline ends. The CDR3 has 14 amino acids. Material for sequencing was blood. The receptor comes from a person aged 18 to 70 in good health. The chain combines TRBV2 with TRBJ2-3; D perhaps matches TRBD1 (5 bases). CDR3 bases: TGTGCCAGCAGTGAATACCAGGGAACAGATACGCAGTATTTT. It encodes CASSEYQGTDTQYF.